This is a list of T cell receptor beta chains from one sample in a study of metastatic and nonmetastatic thyroid tumors. TCRdb recomputed clones from the PCR reads via MiXCR. The sample yields 30,000 to 45,000 clones, 33% seen once. The material sequenced was tumor tissue. The receptors were gathered from a female donor with papillary thyroid cancer or a benign thyroid nodule (not recorded which). Some clones in this sample may be carry-over from other donors' samples. Both conserved end residues are part of each CDR3. A D gene is named only where the DNA matches it firmly. Part of the rows lack a size; the others show once, few, many or a class for expanded clones.

>TRBV28|TRBJ2-3|TRBD2|-
TGTGCCAGCAGCCCTTTGGGACTAGCGGGAGGCGCAGATACGCAGTATTTT
CASSPLGLAGGADTQYF
>TRBV6-5|TRBJ1-3|TRBD1|few
TGTGCCAGCAGTTTAACAGGGGCCTCTGGAAACACCATATATTTT
CASSLTGASGNTIYF
>TRBV5-1|TRBJ1-1|-|-
TGCGCCAGCAAAGGGTCCCTTGACACTGAAGCTTTCTTT
CASKGSLDTEAFF
>TRBV6-6|TRBJ2-1|-|few
TGTGCCAGCAGTTACTCTAGCGAGAGTGAGCAGTTCTTC
CASSYSSESEQFF
>TRBV25-1|TRBJ2-1|-|-
TGTGCCAGCAGTGAGTGGCCAGCCCAAGACAGGAATGAGCAGTTCTTC
CASSEWPAQDRNEQFF
>TRBV24-1|TRBJ1-6|TRBD1|few
TGTGCCACCACAGGGGGAGACGGTTCACCCCTCCACTTT
CATTGGDGSPLHF
>TRBV6-1|TRBJ2-3|TRBD2|few
TGTGCCAGCAGCATACTAGCGGGGGGCACAGATACGCAGTATTTT
CASSILAGGTDTQYF
>TRBV27|TRBJ2-1|TRBD2|few
TGTGCCAGCAGTTTTACTAGCGGGAGATCGGACAATGAGCAGTTCTTC
CASSFTSGRSDNEQFF
>TRBV12-3/TRBV12-4|TRBJ1-2|-|many
TGTGCCAGCAGTGCTAGGAGGGCAGCTAACTATGGCTACACCTTC
CASSARRAANYGYTF
>TRBV5-1|TRBJ2-3|TRBD1|-
TGCGCCAGCAGCCCTGACAGGGGAGCAGATACGCAGTATTTT
CASSPDRGADTQYF
>TRBV7-2|TRBJ2-7|-|-
TGTGCCAGCAGCTCCCCTGGCTCCTACGAGCAGTACTTC
CASSSPGSYEQYF
>TRBV5-1|TRBJ1-2|-|-
TGCGCCAGTCGAGGGGGGCTGGATGGCTACACCTTC
CASRGGLDGYTF
>TRBV11-2|TRBJ1-2|-|few
-
CASSVGQGTDHTF
>TRBV5-1|TRBJ1-2|-|few
TGCGCCAGCAGCTTTGGGGACGTGAAGGATGGCTACACCTTC
CASSFGDVKDGYTF
>TRBV7-2|TRBJ2-3|TRBD2|-
TGTGCCAGCAGCTTAGCCGGACTAGCGGTTACAGATACGCAGTATTTT
CASSLAGLAVTDTQYF
>TRBV6-2/TRBV6-3|TRBJ2-5|-|-
TGTGCCAGCAGTTACCCTGTGGAGACCCAGTACTTC
CASSYPVETQYF
>TRBV27|TRBJ2-2|TRBD2|few
TGTGCCACCTACCCGGGCGGACTAGCGGGAACCGGGGAGCTGTTTTTT
CATYPGGLAGTGELFF
>TRBV18|TRBJ2-7|-|-
TGTGCCAGCTCACCACCGGGCCCAAGTGGCGAGCAGTACTTC
CASSPPGPSGEQYF
>TRBV6-1|TRBJ2-7|-|-
TGTGCCAGCAGTGAAGCGGGGGGCCCCTCCTACGAGCAGTACTTC
CASSEAGGPSYEQYF
>TRBV20-1|TRBJ1-1|-|once
TGCAGTGCTCGGGATGTCGCCCCAGAAGCTTTCTTT
CSARDVAPEAFF
>TRBV11-2|TRBJ2-7|-|-
TGTGCCAGCAGCGAGCTCAGGACTGATCCTAGTAGGCAGTACTTC
CASSELRTDPSRQYF
>TRBV6-1|TRBJ2-7|TRBD1|few
TGTGCCAGCAGTCCCGGGACAGTTTCGCTCGCCTACGAGCAGTACTTC
CASSPGTVSLAYEQYF
>TRBV29-1|TRBJ1-1|-|-
TGCAGCGTTGCGCATGCTTTCTTT
CSVAHAFF
>TRBV20-1|TRBJ1-5|-|many
TGCAGTGCTAGGATAGGGGGAGATGACCAGCCCCAGCATTTT
CSARIGGDDQPQHF
>TRBV7-2|TRBJ2-1|TRBD2|few
TGTGCCAGCAGCCCCGGGAGGGTCAACAATGAGCAGTTCTTC
CASSPGRVNNEQFF
>TRBV5-1|TRBJ2-2|-|few
TGCGCCAGCAGCTTGGAGGCCGCCCGTCGTACCGGGGAGCTGTTTTTT
CASSLEAARRTGELFF
>TRBV18|TRBJ2-1|TRBD2|-
TGTGCCAGCTCACCGTCAATCTATAGCGGGAGGGCCGACCACAATGAGCAGTTCTTC
CASSPSIYSGRADHNEQFF
>TRBV3-1|TRBJ2-7|TRBD2|few
TGTGCCAGCAGTCCTAGCGGGAGGGCTAATGGCGAGCAGTACTTC
CASSPSGRANGEQYF
>TRBV28|TRBJ2-1|TRBD2|-
TGTGCCAGCAGTTTATCCGGGACTAAGGTGGGGAATGAGCAGTTCTTC
CASSLSGTKVGNEQFF
>TRBV5-1|TRBJ2-5|TRBD1|medium-sized
TGCGCCAGGAGCAAAGGGACAGGGAAAGAGACCCAGTACTTC
CARSKGTGKETQYF
>TRBV6-2/TRBV6-3|TRBJ2-1|TRBD2|few
TGTGCCAGCAGTTACTACCCAGCGGGGGGCCCGAATGAGCAGTTCTTC
CASSYYPAGGPNEQFF
>TRBV5-1|TRBJ1-6|TRBD1|-
TGCGCCAGCAGCCCGAGTCGGGACAGGGGAGATTCACCCCTCCACTTT
CASSPSRDRGDSPLHF
>TRBV20-1|TRBJ2-7|-|-
TGCAGTGCGTCGACCATGGGGGCCGCTACCTACGAGCAGTACTTC
CSASTMGAATYEQYF